This TCR beta chain originates from a study of sequential checkpoint blockade in melanoma (dated by TCRdb to between 2019 and 2020). The study in broad terms: Patients were assigned by 1:1 randomization to either first-line nivolumab followed by ipilimumab (arm A) or ipilimumab followed by nivolumab (arm B). DNA from about a hundred pretreatment melanoma tumor samples was subjected to TCRbeta immunosequencing. Over 20 patients had matched tumor biopsies taken before treatment and at week 13, after single-agent nivolumab (arm A) or ipilimumab (arm B). The same lesion was the source of roughly four fifths of the matched pre- and post-treatment tumor biopsy pairs. Maintenance nivolumab came after both trial sequences. The paper as a whole reports these results and caveats: Tumor T-cell fraction and clonality were correlated with PD-L1 staining and CD8+ T-cell counts, but not with mutational load. Achieving clinical benefit was about 30 times more likely for patients whose tumor T-cell fraction and clonality increased by week 13. In the nivolumab-first arm (arm A), an association was found between pretreatment tumor TIL clonality and response (P = .04). Larger, independent patient cohorts are needed to validate the response-prediction model that combines TCR metrics and mutation burden. Small sample sizes and reduced statistical power limited the analyses of tumor T-cell fraction within each arm.

TCRbeta CDR3 regions were immunosequenced from genomic DNA with the immunoSEQ Assay. Genomic DNA was amplified by bias-controlled multiplex PCR before high-throughput sequencing. As for the authors' bioinformatics: To quantify the absolute abundance of each unique TCRbeta CDR3 region, the sequences were collapsed and filtered. Clonality was defined as 1 minus Pielou's evenness and was calculated using productive rearrangements only. Tumor T-cell fraction was calculated by normalizing TCRbeta template counts to usable DNA, which was estimated from several housekeeping genes. Clones with significantly greater frequencies in on-treatment versus baseline samples were identified using a previously published method. Imported from immuneACCESS, the table was reduced by TCRdb to in-frame sequences with V and J called. These copies leave out some clones; in studies compared against another copy, an unresolved V gene accounts for under half, and the cause of the remainder is not known. V and J calls and clone size are those listed in that table; D and trimming were worked out from the DNA. This sample has over 3,000 clones in its table, and less than 30% of those were observed once. The biggest ten clones account for roughly 25% of the sample.

Turning to this clone: This clone's antigen is unknown. No qualities accompany the bases; no much larger clone lies one base away.

The sample's treatment or condition label, in plain terms: randomized to nivolumab then ipilimumab (arm A) or the reverse (arm B). No trial patient had received prior DNA-damaging chemotherapy. Samples were obtained from patients with melanoma enrolled in CheckMate 064, a randomized, open-label phase II trial of sequential checkpoint blockade. Genomic DNA from formalin-fixed paraffin-embedded (FFPE) tissue samples served as the input for tumor TCR sequencing. V loses 2 bases at its end and J loses 5 bases; junction bases beyond the gene matches: 10. From its cysteine to its phenylalanine, the CDR3 spans 16 amino acids. Here the CDR3 DNA is all that survives: 48 bases in frame from base 1. Taken from the germline V gene, the CDR1 and CDR2 loops are SGHRS and YFSETQ.

The V gene is TRBV5-1 and the J gene is TRBJ2-5, and TRBD2 aligns with 9 junction nucleotides. Here the sequenced sample was tumor tissue (inferred from file names), taken from a patient given nivolumab and ipilimumab in sequence. The TCR comes from a human donor with melanoma. The CDR3 amino acid sequence is: CASSLGKSGRSETQYF. Here is the DNA: TGCGCCAGCAGCTTAGGGAAAAGCGGGAGGTCGGAGACCCAGTACTTC.